These 8 T cell receptor beta chains were sequenced from one sample in a study of blood T cell repertoires in COVID-19. Repertoires were generated with immunoSEQ multiplex PCR, while TCRdb's copy carries only in-frame clones and drops some. The table records about 190,000 clones, around 80% of them present only once. Sequencing was carried out using peripheral blood. These receptors were collected from a man aged 55-75 years with acute or convalescent COVID-19.

The gene calls are TRBV2 and TRBJ1-4; no reliable D call. The CDR3 sequence is 16 residues long. Trimming shortened V by 3 bases and J by 7 bases, and 18 bases separated the two germline ends. The germline CDR1 and CDR2 sequences are SNHLY and FYNNEI. CDR3 protein: CASSDGVFSKGEKLFF. CDR3 DNA: TGTGCCAGCAGTGACGGGGTTTTTAGTAAAGGTGAAAAACTGTTTTTT.

This rearrangement joins TRBV3-1 (or the pseudogene TRBV3-2) to TRBJ1-5; D might be TRBD1 (6 bases). Trimming took 11 bases from V and 2 from J, leaving 16 bases between them. The CDR3 length is 14 residues. CDR1 and CDR2 (germline): LGHDT, YNNKEL (reference sequence). The CDR3 loop is CARPGAGGNQPQHF. The CDR3 DNA follows: TGTGCCCGTCCGGGGGCGGGGGGCAATCAGCCCCAGCATTTT.

The rearrangement joins TRBV7-8 to TRBJ1-5; D is unresolved. Trimming took 0 bases from V and 4 from J, leaving 16 bases between them. The CDR3 is 17 amino acids. Germline CDR1 is SGHVS and CDR2 is FQNEAQ. CDR3: CASSLAAVPAANQPQHF. CDR3 DNA: TGTGCCAGCAGCTTAGCCGCCGTCCCCGCGGCGAATCAGCCCCAGCATTTT. Full variable domain (outside the CDR3, taken from reference TRBV7-8 and TRBJ1-5): GAGVSQSPRYKVAKRGQDVALRCDPISGHVSLFWYQQALGQGPEFLTYFQNEAQLDKSGLPSDRFFAERPEGSVSTLKIQRTQQEDSAVYLCASSLAAVPAANQPQHFGDGTRLSIL.

This chain joins TRBV9 and TRBJ1-2, with D possibly matching TRBD1 (5 bases). CDR3 length: 15 amino acids. V shed 2 bases and J shed 4 bases, with 15 bases lying between them. CDR1 is SGDLS, CDR2 YYNGEE, per germline. Here the CDR3 DNA reads TGTGCCAGCAGCGTCGGGGGTGACAGTGGCTATGGCTACACCTTC. The encoded protein is CASSVGGDSGYGYTF.

This clone was recorded only once. The genes are TRBV15 and TRBJ2-1; 14 bases map to TRBD2. The V gene's germline CDR1 is LNHNV and CDR2 YYDKDF (reference sequence). Trimming at V came to 5 bases and at J to 0 bases, leaving 6 bases not matched to a gene. The CDR3 runs to 18 residues. CDR3 amino acids: CATSGLAGGQSSYNEQFF. The CDR3 region has the DNA TGTGCCACCAGCGGACTAGCGGGGGGCCAGAGCTCCTACAATGAGCAGTTCTTC.

The J gene is TRBJ2-7, the V gene TRBV6-5; perhaps TRBD2 as D (6 bases). V gave up 5 bases and J gave up 3 bases, with 14 bases separating them. Germline V lookup: CDR1 MNHEY, CDR2 SVGAGI. The CDR3 has 14 amino acids. Here the CDR3 reads CASSSQRGLYEQYF. The CDR3, as DNA: TGTGCCAGCAGTAGCCAAAGGGGACTCTACGAGCAGTACTTC.

This clone was seen only once. This rearrangement joins TRBV6-1 to TRBJ2-2; perhaps TRBD1 as D (6 bases). Deletions cut 2 bases from V and 0 bases from J, with 7 bases between. CDR1 MNHNS and CDR2 SASEGT come from the germline V gene. The CDR3 spans 15 residues. CDR3 protein: CASSERTANTGELFF. The CDR3 region has the DNA TGTGCCAGCAGTGAAAGGACAGCGAACACCGGGGAGCTGTTTTTT.

V and J are TRBV5-1 and TRBJ2-1, with TRBD2 matching over 8 bases. Per the germline V gene, CDR1 is SGHRS and CDR2 is YFSETQ. The CDR3 totals 13 residues. Trimming at V came to 5 bases and at J to 7 bases, leaving 5 bases not matched to a gene. Here the CDR3 DNA reads TGCGCCAGCAGTAGGGGCGGGAGGAATGAGCAGTTCTTC. Translated: CASSRGGRNEQFF.